Listed below are T cell receptor beta chains from one sample, sequenced in a study of regulatory T cells in long-lasting Graves disease. TCRdb ran MiXCR on the multiplex PCR reads and lists one entry per CDR3 protein. The table includes under 500,000 distinct CDR3 sequences, 16% detected once. These same data were also listed under a study on T cells in Graves' hyperthyroidism and ophthalmopathy.

The specimen comprised peripheral blood mononuclear cells (PBMCs), sampled at new diagnosis, from a patient treated with antithyroid drugs. The receptors were sampled from a woman aged 25-40 years with Graves disease. The conserved cysteine and the conserved F or W are not part of the CDR3 here. A D gene is named only where the DNA matches it firmly.

J | V | D | CDR3
TRBJ2-1 | TRBV20-1 | NA | SASFGRGSYNEQF
TRBJ2-7 | TRBV2 | TRBD2 | ASSAGLVTTYEQY
TRBJ1-2 | TRBV29-1 | NA | SVERGRSGGYT
TRBJ1-1 | TRBV7-2 | TRBD1 | ASSFEGAGTEAF
TRBJ2-7 | TRBV28 | NA | ASKPSGQSSYEQY
TRBJ2-1 | TRBV4-1 | NA | ASSLSWAGTYNEQF
TRBJ2-7 | TRBV19 | NA | ASSIAGGSSYEQY
TRBJ1-1 | TRBV3-1 | NA | ASSQAYPRVNTEAF
TRBJ1-2 | TRBV18 | TRBD1 | ASSPPPGQEVGYT
TRBJ2-3 | TRBV6-2/TRBV6-3 | NA | ASAVGITDTQY
TRBJ2-3 | TRBV7-2 | NA | ASSNPIGDTQY
TRBJ2-1 | TRBV29-1 | TRBD2 | SVTGLAGNYNEQF
TRBJ1-1 | TRBV11-2 | NA | ASSPPGREAF
TRBJ2-1 | TRBV6-6 | NA | ASSYSPAGNNEQF